This TCR beta chain was captured by sequencing in a study of blood T cell repertoires in COVID-19. Study in general: Samples came from the United States, Italy and Spain, spanning acute and convalescent COVID-19. The cDNA or gDNA used as material had been derived from T cells, B-cell-depleted T cells, or PBMCs.

In the authors' methods: Estimation of nucleated cell counts relied on the amplification of reference gene primers. TCRdb keeps only in-frame clones here, not all; method: immunoSEQ multiplex PCR. The DNA gave D and trimming, while V, J and clone size come from that table. The table includes about 160,000 clones, roughly 85% detected once. Germline loops: CDR1 SNHLY, CDR2 FYNNEI. This CDR3 contains 13 residues. Trimming left V 10 bases short and J 7 bases short, with 17 bases between. V is TRBV2 and J is TRBJ2-4; tentatively, D is TRBD2 (6 bases). Sequencing was done on a sample of peripheral blood. The sequence was collected from a man between 65 and 85 years old with acute or convalescent COVID-19. The chain's CDR3 is CATRLGGGNIQYF. In nucleotides, the CDR3 is TGTGCCACCCGTTTGGGAGGAGGGAACATTCAGTACTTC.